This is a list of T cell receptor beta chains from one sample in a study of T cell changes during pregnancy in multiple sclerosis. The method was immunoSEQ multiplex PCR; TCRdb's version includes in-frame clones alone and lacks a portion of them. This table has roughly 70,000 clones, almost 95% appearing once. The source material was peripheral blood, sampled in the third trimester of pregnancy. These receptors originate from a female donor in good health, enrolled as a control in a pregnancy study. Each CDR3 is given with its conserved first and last residue. Each record gives: J gene, V gene, CDR3 protein.

j_call: TRBJ1-5; v_call: TRBV13; cdr3_aa: CASSLVGQGGPYSNQPQHF
j_call: TRBJ2-3; v_call: TRBV7-9; cdr3_aa: CASSLVQDTQYF
j_call: TRBJ1-2; v_call: TRBV28; cdr3_aa: CASSLRTGWRGYTF
j_call: TRBJ2-7; v_call: TRBV1; cdr3_aa: CTSSQEWGVKPLEQYF
j_call: TRBJ2-7; v_call: TRBV19; cdr3_aa: CASSPGAAYEQYF
j_call: TRBJ2-7; v_call: TRBV5-1; cdr3_aa: CASSLVSSGSLSYEQYF
j_call: TRBJ2-7; v_call: TRBV6-5; cdr3_aa: CASSYSRGQAYEQYF
j_call: TRBJ2-1; v_call: TRBV4-3; cdr3_aa: CASSQGHSGSSYNEQFF
j_call: TRBJ2-7; v_call: TRBV28; cdr3_aa: CASERGSSYEQYF
j_call: TRBJ2-1; v_call: TRBV29-1; cdr3_aa: CSVEDRYRGISYNEQFF
j_call: TRBJ2-1; v_call: TRBV4-1; cdr3_aa: CASSQDQRINNEQFF
j_call: TRBJ1-5; v_call: TRBV2; cdr3_aa: CASREQGNQPQHF
j_call: TRBJ2-7; v_call: TRBV5-1; cdr3_aa: CASSSPGDSYEQYF
j_call: TRBJ2-3; v_call: TRBV27; cdr3_aa: CASSRPGLAGTTDTQYF
j_call: TRBJ1-2; v_call: TRBV27; cdr3_aa: CASRRTGPYGYTF
j_call: TRBJ2-3; v_call: TRBV9; cdr3_aa: CASSPLAGGTDTQYF
j_call: TRBJ1-6; v_call: TRBV7-2; cdr3_aa: CASSLSDIGSPLHF
j_call: TRBJ2-2; v_call: TRBV4-1; cdr3_aa: CASSQGTSGYLIKNTGELFF
j_call: TRBJ2-7; v_call: TRBV11-2; cdr3_aa: CASSSPLRREGSYEQYF
j_call: TRBJ1-2; v_call: TRBV4-1; cdr3_aa: CASSLSNLQRGYDGYTF
j_call: TRBJ1-6; v_call: TRBV28; cdr3_aa: CASSFTGYNSPLHF
j_call: TRBJ1-2; v_call: TRBV5-1; cdr3_aa: CASSFLGGDYGYTF
j_call: TRBJ2-1; v_call: TRBV7-5; cdr3_aa: CVRSSSGGEQFF
j_call: TRBJ1-2; v_call: TRBV7-2; cdr3_aa: CASSLGRTANYGYTF